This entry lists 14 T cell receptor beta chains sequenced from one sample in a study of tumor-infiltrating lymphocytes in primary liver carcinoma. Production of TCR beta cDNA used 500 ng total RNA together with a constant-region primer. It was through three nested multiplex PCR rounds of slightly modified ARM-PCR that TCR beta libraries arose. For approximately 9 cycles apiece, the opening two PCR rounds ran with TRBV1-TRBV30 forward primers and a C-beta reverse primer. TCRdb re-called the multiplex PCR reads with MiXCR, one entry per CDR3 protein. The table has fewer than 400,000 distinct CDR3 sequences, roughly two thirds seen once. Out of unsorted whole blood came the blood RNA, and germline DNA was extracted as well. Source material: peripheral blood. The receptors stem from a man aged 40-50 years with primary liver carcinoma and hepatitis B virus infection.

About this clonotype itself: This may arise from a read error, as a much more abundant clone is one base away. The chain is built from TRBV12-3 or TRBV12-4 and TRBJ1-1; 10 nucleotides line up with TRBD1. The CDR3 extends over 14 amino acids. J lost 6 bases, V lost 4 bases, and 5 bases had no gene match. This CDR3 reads CASSSEGTGAEAFF. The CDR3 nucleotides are TGTGCCAGCAGTTCAGAAGGGACAGGGGCTGAAGCTTTCTTT.

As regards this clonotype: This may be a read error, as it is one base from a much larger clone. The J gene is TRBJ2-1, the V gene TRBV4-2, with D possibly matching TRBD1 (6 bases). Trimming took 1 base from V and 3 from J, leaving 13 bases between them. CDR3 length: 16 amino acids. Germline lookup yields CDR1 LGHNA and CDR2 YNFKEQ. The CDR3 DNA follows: TGTGCCAGCAGCCAAGGTATACAGGGAAACTACAATGAGCAGTTCTTC. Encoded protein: CASSQGIQGNYNEQFF.

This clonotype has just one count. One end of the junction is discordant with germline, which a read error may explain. CDR3 nucleotides: TGTGCCAGCAGTTACTCTCCGACAGGGGCAATTCAGTATTTC. Its translation: CASSYSPTGAIQYF. The chain is built from TRBV6-5 and TRBJ2-4; 8 nucleotides agree with TRBD1. CDR3 size: 14 residues. The germline V gene has CDR1 MNHEY and CDR2 SVGAGI.

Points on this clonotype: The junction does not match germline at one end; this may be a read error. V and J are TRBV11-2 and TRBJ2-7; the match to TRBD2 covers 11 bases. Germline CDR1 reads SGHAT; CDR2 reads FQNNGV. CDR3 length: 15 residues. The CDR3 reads CASSSSGRKSYKQYF. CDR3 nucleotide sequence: TGTGCCAGCAGCTCTAGCGGGAGGAAGTCCTACAAGCAGTACTTC.

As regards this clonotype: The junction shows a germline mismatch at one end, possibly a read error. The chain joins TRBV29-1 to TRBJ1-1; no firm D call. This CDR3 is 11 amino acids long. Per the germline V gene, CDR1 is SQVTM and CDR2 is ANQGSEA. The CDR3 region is CSVIEITEAFF. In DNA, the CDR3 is TGCAGCGTTATCGAGATCACTGAAGCTTTCTTC. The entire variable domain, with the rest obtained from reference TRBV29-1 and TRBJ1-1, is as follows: SAVISQKPSRDICQRGTSLTIQCQVDSQVTMMFWYRQQPGQSLTLIATANQGSEATYESGFVIDKFPISRPNLTFSTLTVSNMSPEDSSIYLCSVIEITEAFFGQGTRLTVV.

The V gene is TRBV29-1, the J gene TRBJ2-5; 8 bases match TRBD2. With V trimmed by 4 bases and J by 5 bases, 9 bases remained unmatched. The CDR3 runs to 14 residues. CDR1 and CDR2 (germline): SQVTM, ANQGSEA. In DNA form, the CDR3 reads TGCAGCGTTGTAGTCGGGAGGGCCTCGGAGACCCAGTACTTC. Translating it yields CSVVVGRASETQYF.

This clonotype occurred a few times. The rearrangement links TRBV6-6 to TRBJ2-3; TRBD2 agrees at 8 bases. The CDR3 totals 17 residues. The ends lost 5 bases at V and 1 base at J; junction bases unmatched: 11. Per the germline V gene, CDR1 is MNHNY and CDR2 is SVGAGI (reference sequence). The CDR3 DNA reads TGTGCCAGCAGTAGGGGATTTCTAGCGGGCCGCACAGATACGCAGTATTTT. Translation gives CASSRGFLAGRTDTQYF.

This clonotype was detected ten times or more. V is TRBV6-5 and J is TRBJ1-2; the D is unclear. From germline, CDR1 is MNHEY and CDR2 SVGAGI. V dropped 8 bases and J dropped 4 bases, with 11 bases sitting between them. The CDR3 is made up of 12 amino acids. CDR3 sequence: CASLDGSYGYTF. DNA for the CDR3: TGTGCCAGCCTCGACGGCAGCTATGGCTACACCTTC.

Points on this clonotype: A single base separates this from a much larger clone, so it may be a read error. This chain's CDR3 is CAGSQDRAPTDTQYF. In DNA, the CDR3 is TGTGCCGGCAGCCAAGATCGCGCCCCGACAGATACGCAGTATTTT. This chain uses TRBV14 with TRBJ2-3; D is ambiguous. The CDR3 loop spans 15 amino acids. Germline CDR1 SGHDN, CDR2 FVKESK.

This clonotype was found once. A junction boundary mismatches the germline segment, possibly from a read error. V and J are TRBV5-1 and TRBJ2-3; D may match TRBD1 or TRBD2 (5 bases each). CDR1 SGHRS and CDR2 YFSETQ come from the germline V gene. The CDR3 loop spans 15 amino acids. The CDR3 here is CASSFWGPSTETQYF. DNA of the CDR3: TGCGCCAGCAGCTTCTGGGGCCCTAGCACAGAAACGCAGTATTTT.

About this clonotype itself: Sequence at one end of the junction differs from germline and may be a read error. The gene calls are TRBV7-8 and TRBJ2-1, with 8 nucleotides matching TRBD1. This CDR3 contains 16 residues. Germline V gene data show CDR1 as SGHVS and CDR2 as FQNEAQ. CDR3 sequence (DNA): TGTACCAGCAGATTCCTGGACAGGGACTCCTACAATGAGCAGTTCTTC. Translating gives CTSRFLDRDSYNEQFF.

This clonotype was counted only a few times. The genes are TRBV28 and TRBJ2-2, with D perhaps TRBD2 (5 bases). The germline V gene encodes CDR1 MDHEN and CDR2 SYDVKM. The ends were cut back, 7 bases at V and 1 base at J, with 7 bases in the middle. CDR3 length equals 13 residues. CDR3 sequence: CASTAGNTGELFF. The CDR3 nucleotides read TGTGCCAGCACCGCGGGGAACACCGGGGAGCTGTTTTTT.

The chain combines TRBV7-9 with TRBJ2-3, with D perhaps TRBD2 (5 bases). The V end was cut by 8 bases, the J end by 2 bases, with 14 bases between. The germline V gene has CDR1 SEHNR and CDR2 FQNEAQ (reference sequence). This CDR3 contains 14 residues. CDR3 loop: CASGGLTNTDTQYF. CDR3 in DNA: TGTGCCAGCGGCGGTCTGACTAACACAGATACGCAGTATTTT. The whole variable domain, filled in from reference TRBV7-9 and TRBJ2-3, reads DTGVSQNPRHKITKRGQNVTFRCDPISEHNRLYWYRQTLGQGPEFLTYFQNEAQLEKSRLLSDRFSAERPKGSFSTLEIQRTEQGDSAMYLCASGGLTNTDTQYFGPGTRLTVL.

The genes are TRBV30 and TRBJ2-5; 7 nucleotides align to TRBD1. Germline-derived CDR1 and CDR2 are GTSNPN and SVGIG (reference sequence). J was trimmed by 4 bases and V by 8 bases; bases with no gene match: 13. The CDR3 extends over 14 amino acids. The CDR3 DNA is TGTGCCGCGAAAGGGGGCGGTTTAATAGAGACCCAGTACTTC. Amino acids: CAAKGGGLIETQYF.